Listed below are T cell receptor beta chains from one sample, sequenced in a study of T-cell reconstitution after alpha-beta-depleted transplantation in children. TCRdb analysed the PCR reads with MiXCR anew, one entry per CDR3 protein. The sample has about a million distinct CDR3 sequences, about 31% seen once. The source was PBMCs, mostly from graft donor cells, collected 360 days after TCRalphabeta/CD19-depleted stem cell transplant. All receptors derive from a boy younger than two who had a stem cell transplant for SCID, so the T cells may come from the graft donor. CDR3s include the opening cysteine and the closing phenylalanine or tryptophan. The D gene is left open where the match is weak. Clone size, where shown, is once, few, many, or a class for clones that have expanded.

d_gene	v_gene	j_gene	abundance	CDR3nt	CDR3aa
TRBD1	TRBV7-9	TRBJ2-5	few	TGTGCCAGCAGCCCCGGACAGGGGACAAAAGAGACCCAGTACTTC	CASSPGQGTKETQYF
TRBD1	TRBV3-1	TRBJ2-1	few	TGTGCCAGCAGTTATACCAGAGGACAGGGAAGATACAATGAGCAGTTCTTC	CASSYTRGQGRYNEQFF
-	TRBV3-1	TRBJ2-7	few	TGTGCCAGCAGCCAAGAGTCAGGGACCTACGAGCAGTACTTC	CASSQESGTYEQYF
-	TRBV29-1	TRBJ2-5	many	TGCAGCGTACGGAATGTGCTCGTAGAGACCCAGTACTTC	CSVRNVLVETQYF
TRBD1	TRBV7-7	TRBJ2-7	many	TGTGCCAGCAGCCCAGGACAGGGACCAGGCTACGAGCAGTACTTC	CASSPGQGPGYEQYF
-	TRBV12-3/TRBV12-4	TRBJ2-5	-	TGTGCCAGCAGTCGGTTGGGGGGGCGGCAAGAGACCCAGTACTTC	CASSRLGGRQETQYF
-	TRBV3-1	TRBJ2-1	-	TGTGCCAGCAGCCCCCGGACTACCTCCAATGAGCAGTTCTTC	CASSPRTTSNEQFF
-	TRBV15	TRBJ2-7	-	TGTGCCACCAGCAGAGAGGTCGGGTCTGGGGACGAGCAGTACTTC	CATSREVGSGDEQYF
-	TRBV29-1	TRBJ2-1	-	TGCAGCGTTGATGGAGCGGGGACATACAATGAGCAGTTCTTC	CSVDGAGTYNEQFF
-	TRBV2	TRBJ2-1	-	TGTGCCAGCAGCCAAAGGGGGTCGGGGAGTGAGCAGTTCTTC	CASSQRGSGSEQFF
TRBD2	TRBV3-1	TRBJ2-1	-	TGTGCCAGCAGTCGTATGGGGGGGGCCTACAATGAGCAGTTCTTC	CASSRMGGAYNEQFF
-	TRBV7-3	TRBJ2-2	-	TGTGCCAGCAGCCGGCAAGGGACCGCAGGCACCGGGGAGCTGTTTTTT	CASSRQGTAGTGELFF
-	TRBV5-1	TRBJ2-5	-	TGCGCCAGCAGCACGGGACTTTGGACAGAGACCCAGTACTTC	CASSTGLWTETQYF
-	TRBV24-1	TRBJ2-6	once	TGTGCCACCAGTGACCCCTCCACACCCGGGGCCAGCGTCCTGACTTTC	CATSDPSTPGASVLTF
TRBD1	TRBV3-1	TRBJ1-1	-	TGTGCCAGCAGCCCCCCGGCAGGGGGAGCTTTCTTT	CASSPPAGGAFF
-	TRBV5-1	TRBJ2-4	-	TGCGCCAGCAGCCCCGGAGAGCTAGCCAAAAACATTCAGTACTTC	CASSPGELAKNIQYF
TRBD1	TRBV5-1	TRBJ2-7	many	TGCGCCAGCAGCTTCACAGGGGACCCCTCCTACGAGCAGTACTTC	CASSFTGDPSYEQYF
-	TRBV5-1	TRBJ2-1	-	TGCGCCAGCAGCGCGAATCAAGGAGCCTACAATGAGCAGTTCTTC	CASSANQGAYNEQFF
TRBD1	TRBV6-1	TRBJ2-2	few	TGTGCCAGCAGGACACAGGGGGCTTTCACCGGGGAGCTGTTTTTT	CASRTQGAFTGELFF
-	TRBV4-1	TRBJ2-7	few	TGCGCCAGCAGCCAAGACAGGGTATGGGACGAGCAGTACTTC	CASSQDRVWDEQYF
-	TRBV7-2	TRBJ2-3	few	TGTGCCAGCAGCTTAGGCCGAATCACAGATACGCAGTATTTT	CASSLGRITDTQYF
-	TRBV28	TRBJ2-1	-	TGTGCCAGCAGTTTTGTGGGAAACAATGAGCAGTTCTTC	CASSFVGNNEQFF
-	TRBV7-9	TRBJ1-3	-	TGTGCCAGCAGCTTAGCGATGGTTGGAAACACCATATATTTT	CASSLAMVGNTIYF
TRBD1	TRBV15	TRBJ2-7	-	TGTGCCACCAGCCCGGGGACAGGGGCCTACGAGCAGTACTTC	CATSPGTGAYEQYF
TRBD1	TRBV10-1	TRBJ1-4	-	TGCGCCAGCAGTGAGTCGGGACAGGGGGCCGAAGGTGAAAAACTGTTTTTT	CASSESGQGAEGEKLFF
TRBD2	TRBV15	TRBJ2-3	-	TGTGCCACCAGCTTCTGGGGGGGTATAACTAGCACAGATACGCAGTATTTT	CATSFWGGITSTDTQYF
-	TRBV2	TRBJ2-3	few	TGTGCCAGCAGTGTGATGGGCTTCACAGATACGCAGTATTTT	CASSVMGFTDTQYF
-	TRBV7-2	TRBJ2-5	-	TGTGCCAGCAGCTTATCAGTGGGCAGGGCCCAAGAGACCCAGTACTTC	CASSLSVGRAQETQYF
TRBD2	TRBV29-1	TRBJ2-7	few	TGCAGCGTTGAGTTGGAGGGCGGGACTAGCGGGGGGGTGACCCCCTACGAGCAGTACTTC	CSVELEGGTSGGVTPYEQYF
-	TRBV4-2	TRBJ2-1	-	TGTGCCAGCAGCCAAACGTTCACGGAGAGCTCCTACAATGAGCAGTTCTTC	CASSQTFTESSYNEQFF